These 23 T cell receptor beta chains share one sample of origin, sequenced in a study of T cells in Graves' hyperthyroidism and ophthalmopathy. Amplified TCR beta CDR3 regions derived from RNA transcripts. An initial round of RT-PCR targeting the TCR CDR3 relied on the HTBI primer set. TCRdb processed the multiplex PCR reads anew with MiXCR; each CDR3 protein has one entry. The table has fewer than 450,000 distinct CDR3 sequences, around 20% seen once. What was sequenced was blood. These receptors all stem from a man aged 18 to 30 with Graves' ophthalmopathy.

This rearrangement joins TRBV7-3 to TRBJ2-3; tentatively, D is TRBD1 or TRBD2 (5 bases each). Trimming pared 5 bases from V and 0 bases from J, leaving 12 bases between. The CDR3 is 15 residues long. Germline lookup yields CDR1 SGHTA and CDR2 FQGTGA. CDR3 residues: CASSPGPSSTDTQYF. Here the CDR3 DNA reads TGTGCCAGCAGCCCGGGACCCTCGAGCACAGATACGCAGTATTTT.

Concerning this clonotype: A read error may explain this, as a much larger clone is one base away. The genes are TRBV19 and TRBJ1-2; possible D gene TRBD1, 6 bases. Germline V gene data show CDR1 as LNHDA and CDR2 as SQIVND (reference sequence). Between the trimmed V and J ends, which lost 4 bases and 3 bases, there was a span of 9 bases. The length of the CDR3 is 13 residues. CDR3 sequence: CASSRQDDYGYTF. The CDR3 nucleotides are TGTGCCAGTAGTAGACAGGATGACTATGGCTACACCTTC.

Details on this clonotype: This may be a read error: a much more frequent sequence differs by one nucleotide. CDR3 coding DNA: TGCAGTGCTAGACGGGACGGATGTGGCTACACCTTC. Translating it yields CSARRDGCGYTF. This chain connects TRBV20-1 to TRBJ1-2; TRBD1 might be the D (5 bases). Trimming removed 2 bases from V and 7 bases from J, with 11 bases in between. CDR3 length: 12 residues. In germline, CDR1 is DFQATT, CDR2 SNEGSKA (reference sequence).

This clonotype came up a few times. The V gene is TRBV6-6, the J gene TRBJ1-1, with D perhaps matching TRBD1 (5 bases). The germline CDR1 and CDR2 sequences are MNHNY and SVGAGI (reference sequence). CDR3 length: 14 amino acids. V lost 2 bases and J 6 bases, leaving 13 bases between the germline ends. CDR3 residues: CASSYGGTNAEAFF. The CDR3 nucleotides are TGTGCCAGCAGTTACGGGGGGACCAACGCTGAAGCTTTCTTT.

The chain employs TRBV27 and TRBJ1-5; unclear D gene. The germline V gene has CDR1 MNHEY and CDR2 SMNVEV (reference sequence). This CDR3 region has 14 residues. Trimming stripped 5 bases from V and 3 bases from J, with 11 bases between. CDR3 region: CASSPRAFNQPQHF. The DNA for the CDR3 is TGTGCCAGCAGTCCCCGGGCCTTCAATCAGCCCCAGCATTTT.

The sample holds many counts of this clonotype. This chain connects TRBV7-2 to TRBJ2-7; the D gene is possibly TRBD2 (6 bases). Germline loops: CDR1 SGHTA, CDR2 FQGNSA. V was shortened by 1 base and J by 0 bases, with 13 bases between the two germline ends. The CDR3 runs to 16 residues. The CDR3 loop is CASSLVSRGTSYEQYF. CDR3 coding DNA: TGTGCCAGCAGCTTAGTTTCGCGGGGAACCTCCTACGAGCAGTACTTC.

This clonotype has ten or more counts. The rearrangement joins TRBV29-1 to TRBJ1-1; TRBD1 might be the D (6 bases). The V end lost 4 bases, the J end lost 6 bases, and 9 bases lay between the germline ends. The CDR3 contains 11 residues. The germline V gene encodes CDR1 SQVTM and CDR2 ANQGSEA. In nucleotides, the CDR3 is TGCAGCGTTGGGGGGCCAGCTGAAGCTTTCTTT. Its protein product is CSVGGPAEAFF.

This chain joins TRBV9 and TRBJ2-7; TRBD1 aligns across 7 bases. From germline, CDR1 is SGDLS and CDR2 YYNGEE. The V and J ends lost 4 bases and 0 bases, in that order; junction bases with no gene match: 10. The CDR3 spans 16 residues. CDR3 bases: TGTGCCAGCAGCCCCGCCGGGACAGCGAGCTCCTACGAGCAGTACTTC. Translated, it gives CASSPAGTASSYEQYF.

This clonotype has only one observation. The J gene is TRBJ2-3, the V gene TRBV28; 14 bases are shared with TRBD2. Trimming removed 3 bases from V and 7 bases from J; junction bases left unmatched: 18. The V gene's germline CDR1 is MDHEN and CDR2 SYDVKM. The CDR3 contains 20 residues. CDR3 loop: CASSFSTHTGTSGRVNTQYF. The CDR3 coding sequence is TGTGCCAGCAGTTTTTCTACACACACAGGGACTAGCGGGAGAGTGAATACGCAGTATTTT. The entire variable domain, with the rest obtained from reference TRBV28 and TRBJ2-3, is as follows: DVKVTQSSRYLVKRTGEKVFLECVQDMDHENMFWYRQDPGLGLRLIYFSYDVKMKEKGDIPEGYSVSREKKERFSLILESASTNQTSMYLCASSFSTHTGTSGRVNTQYFGPGTRLTVL.

The chain employs TRBV2 and TRBJ2-5; D may be TRBD1 or TRBD2 (5 bases each). CDR3 length: 15 amino acids. Germline CDR1 is SNHLY and CDR2 is FYNNEI. V lost 2 bases to trimming and J lost 4 bases, with 14 bases between them. The CDR3 sequence: CASSEQGTHLETQYF. The CDR3 DNA is TGTGCCAGCAGTGAACAAGGGACCCATTTAGAGACCCAGTACTTC.

This sequence joins TRBV3-1 and TRBJ2-2; possible D gene TRBD1, 7 bases. CDR1 is LGHDT and CDR2 is YNNKEL in the germline V gene (reference sequence). V lost 10 bases and J 7 bases, leaving 19 bases between the germline ends. The CDR3 consists of 14 residues. CDR3 nucleotides: TGTGCCACGAGGAGGGGGCAAGGGATCGGGGAGCTGTTTTTT. Encoded protein: CATRRGQGIGELFF.

There are a few counts of this clonotype. The rearrangement uses TRBV7-3 and TRBJ1-5, with D tentatively TRBD1 (6 bases). The V gene's germline CDR1 is SGHTA and CDR2 FQGTGA. The CDR3 spans 13 residues. The V end was cut by 5 bases, the J end by 4 bases, with 9 bases between. The CDR3: CASSRDKNQPQHF. CDR3 DNA sequence: TGTGCCAGCAGCCGGGACAAAAATCAGCCCCAGCATTTT.

This clonotype was observed many times. The rearrangement links TRBV12-3 or TRBV12-4 to TRBJ2-1; unclear D gene. The V end was cut by 6 bases, the J end by 6 bases, with 9 bases between. The CDR3 is 12 residues long. The CDR3 nucleotides are TGTGCCAGCAGCTACTCCCTCAATGAGCAGTTCTTC. Translating it yields CASSYSLNEQFF.

V usage is TRBV4-1 and J usage is TRBJ1-5; the D gene is possibly TRBD1 (5 bases). V gave up 1 base and J gave up 3 bases, with 13 bases separating them. Per the germline V gene, CDR1 is MGHRA and CDR2 is YSYEKL. The CDR3 extends over 16 amino acids. CDR3 amino acids: CASSQVGADDNQPQHF. The CDR3 DNA sequence: TGCGCCAGCAGCCAAGTCGGGGCCGACGACAATCAGCCCCAGCATTTT.

The gene calls are TRBV19 and TRBJ2-1; 10 nucleotides align to TRBD2. Losses at the gene ends were 3 bases for V and 9 bases for J; bases not matched to a gene: 5. The CDR3 spans 14 residues. The V gene's germline CDR1 is LNHDA and CDR2 SQIVND (reference sequence). CDR3 coding DNA: TGTGCCAGTAGTATCCCTAGCGGGGGTGGTGAGCAGTTCTTC. It translates to CASSIPSGGGEQFF.

This clonotype was counted only a few times. The chain recombines TRBV29-1 with TRBJ2-7; the D is unclear. CDR3 length equals 11 residues. The V end was cut by 4 bases, the J end by 9 bases, with 13 bases between. Germline V lookup: CDR1 SQVTM, CDR2 ANQGSEA. The CDR3 sequence: CSVGVLTGQYF. For the CDR3, the DNA is TGCAGCGTTGGGGTCCTCACCGGGCAGTACTTC.

V and J are TRBV20-1 and TRBJ2-7; D tentatively reads TRBD1 or TRBD2 (6 bases each). The CDR3 extends over 14 amino acids. With 5 bases removed from V and 3 bases from J, the gap between germline ends came to 17 bases. Germline CDR1 reads DFQATT; CDR2 reads SNEGSKA (reference sequence). This chain's CDR3 is CSAGPGAGGYEQYF. In DNA form, the CDR3 reads TGCAGTGCTGGACCGGGGGCCGGGGGCTACGAGCAGTACTTC.

There are a few counts of this clonotype. The chain joins TRBV6-2 or TRBV6-3 to TRBJ1-5; 7 bases line up with TRBD1. Germline V lookup: CDR1 MNHEY, CDR2 SVGEGT. CDR3 size: 13 residues. V dropped 11 bases and J dropped 5; count of bases not matched to a gene: 9. CDR3 in DNA: TGTGCCTGCTCAACAGGGGTAGATCAGCCCCAGCATTTT. This sequence encodes CACSTGVDQPQHF.

This clonotype was counted only a few times. The CDR3 spells CASSYSGSGELFF. In DNA, the CDR3 is TGTGCCAGCAGCTACTCGGGCAGCGGGGAGCTGTTTTTT. This chain joins TRBV3-1 and TRBJ2-2; the D is unclear. V lost 5 bases to trimming and J lost 7 bases, with 11 bases between them. This CDR3 spans 13 amino acids. Germline lookup yields CDR1 LGHDT and CDR2 YNNKEL (reference sequence).

As regards this clonotype: Being one base from a much bigger clone, this may be a read error. V usage is TRBV29-1 and J usage is TRBJ2-3; 11 bases are shared with TRBD2. This CDR3 is built from 15 residues. CDR1 is SQVTM and CDR2 is ANQGSEA in the germline V gene. CDR3 coding DNA: TGCAGCGGCAGACTAGCGGGGCACAGCACAGATGCGCAGTATTTT. Translation: CSGRLAGHSTDAQYF.

The CDR3 sequence is CASSTLLREGGYEQYF. CDR3 bases: TGCGCCAGCTCCACACTCCTCAGGGAGGGGGGCTACGAGCAGTACTTC. V and J are TRBV10-2 and TRBJ2-7; a weak D match, TRBD2 (7 bases). The CDR3 is 16 amino acids. CDR1 is WSHSY and CDR2 is SAAADI in the germline V gene. Deletions cut 8 bases from V and 3 bases from J, with 23 bases between.

This chain joins TRBV5-8 and TRBJ2-3; TRBD2 matches at 9 bases. CDR1 is SGHTS and CDR2 is YDEGEE in the germline V gene. This CDR3 has 16 residues. J gave up 4 bases and V 1 base, and 7 bases lay outside the gene matches. In nucleotides, the CDR3 is TGTGCCAGCAGCTTGTGGCGGGGGGGCCGCCCAGATACGCAGTATTTT. Encoded protein: CASSLWRGGRPDTQYF.

Many counts were recorded for this clonotype. This chain links TRBV6-6 with TRBJ2-1; D ambiguous. CDR3 length equals 14 residues. Trimming shortened V by 0 bases and J by 7 bases, and 10 bases separated the two germline ends. The germline V gene encodes CDR1 MNHNY and CDR2 SVGAGI (reference sequence). CDR3 sequence: CASSYSNGRNEQFF. The CDR3, as DNA: TGTGCCAGCAGTTACTCGAACGGCCGGAATGAGCAGTTCTTC.